This TCR beta chain was identified in a study of blood T cell repertoires in COVID-19. Profiled with immunoSEQ multiplex PCR; TCRdb holds only in-frame clones, not every one. The sample consists of some 5,200 clones, nearly 90% of them appearing once. CDR3 length equals 14 residues. CDR1 and CDR2 from the germline V gene are MNHEY and SVGAGI. V gave up 4 bases and J gave up 1 base, with 11 bases separating them. The sequence came from a woman aged 80 or over with acute or convalescent COVID-19. The sample was peripheral blood. V gene TRBV6-5 combines with J gene TRBJ2-7, with TRBD1 as a possible D gene (5 bases). CDR3 coding DNA: TGTGCCAGCAGTTGGGGCAGCCATTCCTACGAGCAGTACTTC. Its protein product is CASSWGSHSYEQYF.